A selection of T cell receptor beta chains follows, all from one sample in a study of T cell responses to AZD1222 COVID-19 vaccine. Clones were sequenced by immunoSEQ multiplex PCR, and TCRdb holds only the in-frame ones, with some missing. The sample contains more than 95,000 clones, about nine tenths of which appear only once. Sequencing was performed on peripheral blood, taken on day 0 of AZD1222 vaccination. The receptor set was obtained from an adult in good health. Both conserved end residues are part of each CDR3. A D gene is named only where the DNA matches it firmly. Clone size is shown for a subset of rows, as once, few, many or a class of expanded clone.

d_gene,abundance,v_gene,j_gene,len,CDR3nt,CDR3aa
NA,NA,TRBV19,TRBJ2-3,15,TGTGCCAGTAGTATTACGGGGCCAAGTTCAGATACGCAGTATTTT,CASSITGPSSDTQYF
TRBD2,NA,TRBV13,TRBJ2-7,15,TGTGCCAGCAGCTATGGACTAGCGGGGGGTTACGAGCAGTACTTC,CASSYGLAGGYEQYF
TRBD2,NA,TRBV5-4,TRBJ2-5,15,TGTGCCAGCAGCTTGATTGGCGGGGGGGCGGAGACCCAGTACTTC,CASSLIGGGAETQYF
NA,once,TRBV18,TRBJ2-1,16,TGTGCCAGCTCACCATCAGTGGGGTTAGGGTTGGATGAGCAGTTCTTC,CASSPSVGLGLDEQFF
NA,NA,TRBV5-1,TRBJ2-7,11,TGCGCCAGCAGCTTCGGCTACGAGCAGTACTTC,CASSFGYEQYF
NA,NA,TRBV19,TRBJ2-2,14,TGTGCCAGTAGGATACAGGGGAGGGCCGGGGAGCTGTTTTTT,CASRIQGRAGELFF
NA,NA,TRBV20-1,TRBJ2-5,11,TGCAGTGCTAGGACCGGGGAGACCCAGTACTTC,CSARTGETQYF
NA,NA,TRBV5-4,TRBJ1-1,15,TGTGCCAGCAGCCCGACAGGCCCTATGAACACTGAAGCTTTCTTT,CASSPTGPMNTEAFF
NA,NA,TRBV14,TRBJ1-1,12,TGTGCCAGCAGCCAACAGGTTACTGAAGCTTTCTTT,CASSQQVTEAFF
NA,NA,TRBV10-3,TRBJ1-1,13,TGTGCCATGCGGGGCGGGCTGAACACTGAAGCTTTCTTT,CAMRGGLNTEAFF
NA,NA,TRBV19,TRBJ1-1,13,TGTGCCACCTCAGTGTCCCTGAACACTGAAGCTTTCTTT,CATSVSLNTEAFF
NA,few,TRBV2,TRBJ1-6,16,TGTGCCAGCAGTGTTGGGGACAACTACGGTCATTCACCCCTCCACTTT,CASSVGDNYGHSPLHF
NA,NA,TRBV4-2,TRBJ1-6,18,TGTGCCAGCAGCCGGGTCATGCAGGGCGGTATCGGTAATTCACCCCTCCACTTT,CASSRVMQGGIGNSPLHF
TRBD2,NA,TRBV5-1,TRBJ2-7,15,TGCGCCAGCAGAAGAGAGCCAGCGGGGCCCTACGAGCAGTACTTC,CASRREPAGPYEQYF
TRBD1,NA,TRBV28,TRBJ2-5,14,TGTGCCAGCAGTCTCAAAGACAGGGTGGAGACCCAGTACTTC,CASSLKDRVETQYF
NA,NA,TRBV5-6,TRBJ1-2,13,TGTGCCAGCAGCAGCAACACTAACTATGGCTACACCTTC,CASSSNTNYGYTF
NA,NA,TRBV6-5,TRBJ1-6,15,TGTGCCAGCAGCCCGAAGGGGACCGCAAATTCACCCCTCCACTTT,CASSPKGTANSPLHF
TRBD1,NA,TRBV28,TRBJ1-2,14,TGTGCCAGCAGTTTAGGCAGGGGGGGATATGGCTACACCTTC,CASSLGRGGYGYTF
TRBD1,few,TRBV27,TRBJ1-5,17,TGTGCCAGCAGCCCCGGGACAGGGAAAAGTAGCAATCAGCCCCAGCATTTT,CASSPGTGKSSNQPQHF
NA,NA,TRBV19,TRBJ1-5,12,TGTGCCAGTAGTTTTGGGAATCAGCCCCAGCATTTT,CASSFGNQPQHF
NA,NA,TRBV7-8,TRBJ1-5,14,TGTGCCAGCAGCCCCTTGGCTAGCAGTCAGCCCCAGCATTTT,CASSPLASSQPQHF
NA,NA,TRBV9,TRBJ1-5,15,TGTGCCAGCAGCCCTGGGGGGATAAGAAATCAGCCCCAGCATTTT,CASSPGGIRNQPQHF
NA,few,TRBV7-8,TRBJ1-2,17,TGTGCCAGCAGCCTAGGGGGGGAGGGGATCCTTAACTATGGCTACACCTTC,CASSLGGEGILNYGYTF
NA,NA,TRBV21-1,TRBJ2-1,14,TGTGCCAGCACACTAGCGGGGGTCCCCCATGAGCAGTTCTTC,CASTLAGVPHEQFF
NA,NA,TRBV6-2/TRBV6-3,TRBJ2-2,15,TGTGCCAGCAGTTATACAGGGCAGTACACCGGGGAGCTGTTTTTT,CASSYTGQYTGELFF
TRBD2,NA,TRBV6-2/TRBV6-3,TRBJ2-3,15,TGTGCCAGCAGTGTGACCGGGACTAGAGGAGATACGCAGTATTTT,CASSVTGTRGDTQYF
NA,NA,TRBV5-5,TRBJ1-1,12,TGTGCCAGCACCGGACGCCCCACTGAAGCTTTCTTT,CASTGRPTEAFF
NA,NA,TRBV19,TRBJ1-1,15,TGTGCCAGTAGTCTCCTGACTCGGAGGAACACTGAAGCTTTCTTT,CASSLLTRRNTEAFF
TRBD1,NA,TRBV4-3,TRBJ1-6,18,TGCGCCAGCAGCCAAGAGGCGACAGGGGCGTCCTATAATTCACCCCTCCACTTT,CASSQEATGASYNSPLHF
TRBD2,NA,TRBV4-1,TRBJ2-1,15,TGCGCCAGCGGAGAGGGGACTAGCGGGGATAATGAGCAGTTCTTC,CASGEGTSGDNEQFF
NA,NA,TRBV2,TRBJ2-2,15,TGTGCCAGCAGGGCCGGGACTTGGAACACCGGGGAGCTGTTTTTT,CASRAGTWNTGELFF
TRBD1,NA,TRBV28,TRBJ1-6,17,TGTGCCAGCAGAGAACCAGGGGGCGCACTGGGGAATTCACCCCTCCACTTT,CASREPGGALGNSPLHF
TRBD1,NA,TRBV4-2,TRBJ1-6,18,TGTGCCAGCAGCCAAGATAGCACAGGGGGGGGGTATAATTCACCCCTCCACTTT,CASSQDSTGGGYNSPLHF
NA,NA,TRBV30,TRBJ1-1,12,TGTGCCTGGAGTGTACCAGGGACTGAAGCTTTCTTT,CAWSVPGTEAFF
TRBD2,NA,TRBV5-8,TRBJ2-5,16,TGTGCCAGCAGCTTCGGACTAGCGGGGGTCCCAGAGACCCAGTACTTC,CASSFGLAGVPETQYF
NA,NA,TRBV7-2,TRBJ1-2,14,TGTGCCAGCAGCCTCGAAGGGGGGGCTTATGGCTACACCTTC,CASSLEGGAYGYTF
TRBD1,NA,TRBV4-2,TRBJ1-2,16,TGTGCCAGCAGCCATCGCCAGGACAGGGCCGATTATGGCTACACCTTC,CASSHRQDRADYGYTF
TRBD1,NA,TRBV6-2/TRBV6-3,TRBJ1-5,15,TGTGCCAGCAGTTACCGGGACAGGGGGGATCAGCCCCAGCATTTT,CASSYRDRGDQPQHF
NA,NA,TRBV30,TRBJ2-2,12,TGTGCCTGGAGTGTAGGATCCGGGGAGCTGTTTTTT,CAWSVGSGELFF
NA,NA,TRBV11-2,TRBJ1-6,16,TGTGCCAGCAGCTTACAGGGTAGCGCCTATAATTCACCCCTCCACTTT,CASSLQGSAYNSPLHF
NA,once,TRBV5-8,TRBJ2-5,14,TGTGCCAGCAGTTCGTATACGGGTGAGGAGACCCAGTACTTC,CASSSYTGEETQYF
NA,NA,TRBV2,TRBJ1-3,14,TGTGCCAGCAGAGCCGGGGGCGATGGGGACACCATATATTTT,CASRAGGDGDTIYF
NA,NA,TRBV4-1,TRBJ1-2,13,TGCGCCAGCAGCCAAGGGGCCAACTATGGCTACACCTTC,CASSQGANYGYTF
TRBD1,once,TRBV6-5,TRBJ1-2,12,TGTGCCGGGTCTTTTGACAGGGGTTCCTACACCTTC,CAGSFDRGSYTF
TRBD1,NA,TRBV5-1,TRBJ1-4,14,TGCGCCAGCAGCTCAGGACAGGGGAAAGGAAAACTGTTTTTT,CASSSGQGKGKLFF
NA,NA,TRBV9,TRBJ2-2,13,TGTGCCAGCAGCGTATCAGTCGGGGGGGAGCTGTTTTTT,CASSVSVGGELFF
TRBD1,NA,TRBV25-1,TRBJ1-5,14,TGTGCCAGCTCACCGGGACAGGGGGCTGGGCCCCAGCATTTT,CASSPGQGAGPQHF
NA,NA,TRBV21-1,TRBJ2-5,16,TGTGCCAGCAGCAAATTCGTCCGGGGGGCGGGAGAGACCCAGTACTTC,CASSKFVRGAGETQYF